The TCR beta chain under discussion was sequenced for a study of shared clonotypes between healthy human individuals. Study-wide background: There were three CD4 naive, three CD4 memory, two CD8 naive and one CD8 memory plates per donor. Study-wide points: Naive subsets generally had larger estimated richness than memory subsets.

The sample holds a few counts of this clone. Its antigen is not known. Roughly 200 ng DNA, 25,000 to 35,000 T cell genomes, went into each sorted-subset replicate PCR. TCRdb keeps only in-frame clones here, not all; method: immunoSEQ multiplex PCR. The sample consists of about 96,000 clones, approximately 75% of them appearing once. The CDR3 is 16 residues long. The germline CDR1 and CDR2 sequences are MDHEN and SYDVKM. With 5 bases removed from V and 1 base from J, the gap between germline ends came to 18 bases. The chain recombines TRBV28 with TRBJ2-7; D tentatively fits TRBD1 or TRBD2 (6 bases each). Sequencing used memory CD8+ T cells sorted from blood. This sample's subset: CD45RO+ cells pooled with CCR7-negative TemRA cells. This TCR came from a man aged 25-40 years in good health. In DNA form, the CDR3 reads TGTGCCAGCAGTACCTTAGGGGGGACTCAGTCCTACGAGCAGTACTTC. Translation: CASSTLGGTQSYEQYF.